This T cell receptor (beta chain) is drawn from a study of blood T cell repertoires in COVID-19. Study in general: Whether acute or convalescent, the COVID-19 samples came from the United States, Italy and Spain. T cells, B-cell-depleted T cells, or PBMCs provided the cDNA or gDNA that served as material.

The CDR3 contains 20 residues. V was cut by 1 base and J by 0 bases, with 22 bases left in between. CDR1 SGHTA and CDR2 FQGTGA come from the germline V gene. Per the study methods: The assay estimated nucleated cells by amplifying reference gene primers. Profiled with immunoSEQ multiplex PCR; TCRdb holds only in-frame clones, not every one. V and J calls and clone size are copied from that table; D and trimming were computed from the DNA. The sample has fewer than 200,000 clones; approximately 83% are singletons. The TCR sequence derives from a man in his 70s with active or convalescent COVID-19. Sequencing was performed on peripheral blood. The chain combines TRBV7-3 with TRBJ1-5; tentative D call: TRBD1 (6 bases). CDR3 sequence: CASSLKGTPGRFDSNQPQHF. CDR3 nucleotide sequence: TGTGCCAGCAGCTTAAAGGGGACACCCGGACGGTTCGATAGCAATCAGCCCCAGCATTTT. Complete variable domain (other parts from reference TRBV7-3 and TRBJ1-5): GAGVSQTPSNKVTEKGKYVELRCDPISGHTALYWYRQSLGQGPEFLIYFQGTGAADDSGLPNDRFFAVRPEGSVSTLKIQRTERGDSAVYLCASSLKGTPGRFDSNQPQHFGDGTRLSIL.